This T cell receptor beta chain derives from a study of blood T cell repertoires in COVID-19. Study summary: Sample material is recorded as cDNA or gDNA derived from T cells, B-cell-depleted T cells, or PBMCs.

Data came from immunoSEQ multiplex PCR; TCRdb stores just in-frame clones and leaves some out. The sample lists fewer than 65,000 clones, about 85% occurring once. CDR1 and CDR2 (germline): SNHLY, FYNNEI. Unmatched junction bases numbered 3, after V lost 4 bases and J lost 5 bases. The CDR3 is made up of 13 amino acids. This receptor was identified in a man aged 55 to 70 with acute or convalescent COVID-19. This chain uses TRBV2 with TRBJ1-2; TRBD1 matches 8 bases. The sequenced sample was peripheral blood. The CDR3 DNA sequence: TGTGCCAGCAGTGGGGACAGGAATTATGGCTACACCTTC. It translates to CASSGDRNYGYTF.